This T cell receptor beta chain originates from a study of early T cells in non-severe SARS-CoV-2 infection. TCRdb analysed the 5' RACE reads with MiXCR anew, one entry per CDR3 protein. The top ten hold 4% to 5.5% of the sample, which has approximately 23,000 distinct CDR3 sequences, around 4.2% seen once. Germline CDR1 DFQATT, CDR2 SNEGSKA (reference sequence). V shed 5 bases and J shed 4 bases, with 18 bases lying between them. CDR3 size: 15 residues. Sequenced material: whole blood. This clonotype was obtained from an adult who was a healthcare worker with PCR-confirmed SARS-CoV-2 infection or an uninfected control (not recorded which). The V call is TRBV20-1, the J call TRBJ1-3; weak D call: TRBD1 (6 bases). The CDR3 sequence: CSAGDITGLGNTIYF. CDR3 nucleotide sequence: TGCAGTGCTGGGGACATTACAGGTTTAGGAAACACCATATATTTT.